A selection of T cell receptor beta chains follows, all from one sample in a study of beta chain features in type 1 diabetes. TCRdb keeps only in-frame clones here, not all; method: immunoSEQ multiplex PCR. The data hold 350,000 to 450,000 clones, with about 15% observed a single time. The specimen was naive CD4+ T cells from blood. The receptor set was obtained from a woman under 30 in good health. CDR3s include the opening cysteine and the closing phenylalanine or tryptophan. The order of the fields is D gene, J gene, clone size, V gene, CDR3 DNA, CDR3 protein. The D gene is left open where the match is weak. Rows give clone size only sometimes, using once, few, many, or a class for an expanded clone.

TRBD1 | TRBJ2-7 | . | TRBV29-1 | TGCAGCGTTGAAGACCGGACAGGGGGGATCGAGCAGTACTTC | CSVEDRTGGIEQYF
. | TRBJ2-1 | few | TRBV30 | TGTGCCTGGAGTGCCTCAGGCAGGGGTAGAAATGAGCAGTTCTTC | CAWSASGRGRNEQFF
TRBD2 | TRBJ2-4 | few | TRBV28 | TGTGCCAGCAGTGGTAGCGGGACCCTAGCCAAAAACATTCAGTACTTC | CASSGSGTLAKNIQYF
. | TRBJ2-5 | few | TRBV28 | TGTGCCAGCAGCCTCCAAGAGACCCAGTACTTC | CASSLQETQYF
. | TRBJ2-1 | few | TRBV9 | TGTGCCAGCAGCGTAGTTGCTAGCGCTGAGCAGTTCTTC | CASSVVASAEQFF
. | TRBJ2-7 | few | TRBV9 | TGTGCCAGCAGCGGGGCGCCAGACAGTTCCTACGAGCAGTACTTC | CASSGAPDSSYEQYF
. | TRBJ2-1 | . | TRBV29-1 | TGCAGCGTTGAAGTTGGTAGACTCTCCTACAATGAGCAGTTCTTC | CSVEVGRLSYNEQFF
TRBD1 | TRBJ2-7 | few | TRBV27 | TGTGCCAGCAGTTTGAGGGACAGTACCTACGAGCAGTACTTC | CASSLRDSTYEQYF
. | TRBJ1-1 | . | TRBV7-9 | TGTGCCAGCAGCGGGACACCGGTATTGAACACTGAAGCTTTCTTT | CASSGTPVLNTEAFF
. | TRBJ2-1 | . | TRBV2 | TGTGCCAGCGTTGCCCTAGCTTCCTCCTACAATGAGCAGTTCTTC | CASVALASSYNEQFF
TRBD1 | TRBJ1-5 | . | TRBV7-8 | TGTGCCAGCAGCCCAGTGGACAGGGGATTTGGCAATCAGCCCCAGCATTTT | CASSPVDRGFGNQPQHF
. | TRBJ2-7 | few | TRBV29-1 | TGCAGCATTTCGGGACTGGAGTTGTACGAGCAGTACTTC | CSISGLELYEQYF
. | TRBJ1-5 | . | TRBV29-1 | TGCAGCGTAGCGACAGGCTACAATCAGCCCCAGCATTTT | CSVATGYNQPQHF
TRBD2 | TRBJ2-1 | . | TRBV2 | TGTGCCAGAGGGACTAGCGGTTACAATGAGCAGTTCTTC | CARGTSGYNEQFF
TRBD2 | TRBJ2-1 | once | TRBV4-1 | TGCGCCAGCAGCCCTCGACTAGCGGCCTACAATGAGCAGTTCTTC | CASSPRLAAYNEQFF
. | TRBJ2-1 | . | TRBV30 | TGTGCCTGGAGTGTGACTCTATACAATGAGCAGTTCTTC | CAWSVTLYNEQFF
TRBD2 | TRBJ2-1 | . | TRBV7-6 | TGTGCCAGCAGCTCCTTAGCGGGAGGGCCGAGTGAGCAGTTCTTC | CASSSLAGGPSEQFF
. | TRBJ1-5 | few | TRBV18 | TGTGCCAGCTCACCCGAGACGAGCGGTTATAGCAATCAGCCCCAGCATTTT | CASSPETSGYSNQPQHF
. | TRBJ2-1 | few | TRBV28 | TGTGCCAGCAGTTTACAGGGCCACAATGAGCAGTTCTTC | CASSLQGHNEQFF
. | TRBJ1-5 | . | TRBV7-9 | TGTGCCAGCAGCTTAGAATTTGGTCCCAGGGGCAATCAGCCCCAGCATTTT | CASSLEFGPRGNQPQHF
. | TRBJ2-3 | . | TRBV7-2 | TGTGCCAGCAGCTCCCCAACCGGGTTTGGAGATACGCAGTATTTT | CASSSPTGFGDTQYF
TRBD2 | TRBJ2-5 | few | TRBV15 | TGTGCCACCAGCTTGAAACTAGCGGGGATCATTCAAGAGACCCAGTACTTC | CATSLKLAGIIQETQYF
. | TRBJ2-2 | . | TRBV30 | TGTGCCTGGAGTTTCCGCCACCCTAGTCCACCCACCGGGGAGCTGTTTTTT | CAWSFRHPSPPTGELFF
. | TRBJ1-1 | few | TRBV30 | TGTGCCTGGAGTTTCTACACTGAAGCTTTCTTT | CAWSFYTEAFF
. | TRBJ1-4 | few | TRBV15 | TGTGCCACCAGCAGAGATTTGGCGGGCGGAGGCGAAAAACTGTTTTTT | CATSRDLAGGGEKLFF
. | TRBJ2-1 | . | TRBV30 | TGTGCCTGGAGTGTACGAGGACTTTTAGGCGGGAATGAGCAGTTCTTC | CAWSVRGLLGGNEQFF
. | TRBJ1-2 | . | TRBV7-8 | TGTGCCAGCAGCGACCGGACAGCTGGCTACACCTTC | CASSDRTAGYTF
TRBD1 | TRBJ1-1 | . | TRBV19 | TGTGCCAGTAGAGAGGGGACAGGGGCGAACACTGAAGCTTTCTTT | CASREGTGANTEAFF
. | TRBJ1-2 | once | TRBV7-9 | TGTGCCAGCAGCCCCGCGGCTTTCGGATATGGCTACACCTTC | CASSPAAFGYGYTF
TRBD2 | TRBJ2-1 | . | TRBV7-2 | TGTGCCAGCAGCTTAGCGTCGGCGGGAGCCAATGAGCAGTTCTTC | CASSLASAGANEQFF
. | TRBJ1-2 | . | TRBV7-8 | TGTGCCAGCAGCTTACGATGGGCACTTTATGGCTACACCTTC | CASSLRWALYGYTF
. | TRBJ2-2 | few | TRBV6-1 | TGTGCCAGCAGTTCAACAGGAAACACCGGGGAGCTGTTTTTT | CASSSTGNTGELFF
TRBD1 | TRBJ1-1 | few | TRBV2 | TGTGCCAGCAGCGCAAATGCCGGGACAGGGGCTGAAGCTTTCTTT | CASSANAGTGAEAFF
. | TRBJ2-3 | . | TRBV29-1 | TGCAGCGTTGAAGAGGGGGCCACAGATACGCAGTATTTT | CSVEEGATDTQYF
TRBD2 | TRBJ2-2 | . | TRBV11-2 | TGTGCCAGCAGACATTATCAGCGGGAGGTCGGGGAGCTGTTTTTT | CASRHYQREVGELFF
. | TRBJ2-7 | . | TRBV18 | TGTGCCAGCTCACCACCGGCGGCGGGTCATGGTGGCGAGCAGTACTTC | CASSPPAAGHGGEQYF
. | TRBJ2-3 | . | TRBV30 | TGTGCCTCCCGGAGGGCGGGGTCCACAGATACGCAGTATTTT | CASRRAGSTDTQYF
. | TRBJ1-2 | . | TRBV25-1 | TGTGCCAGCAGGGGCATAGGGCGGGACTATGGCTACACCTTC | CASRGIGRDYGYTF
TRBD1 | TRBJ2-3 | . | TRBV2 | TGTGCCAGCAGTGGACAGGGTACGAGCACAGATACGCAGTATTTT | CASSGQGTSTDTQYF
TRBD2 | TRBJ2-7 | few | TRBV9 | TGTGCCAGCAGCCGCTGGGGGGGAGGGCCCCCCGAGCAGTACTTC | CASSRWGGGPPEQYF
. | TRBJ2-5 | . | TRBV2 | TGTGCCAGCATCCTAGATAGGGGCGAGACCCAGTACTTC | CASILDRGETQYF
. | TRBJ2-7 | . | TRBV5-4 | TGTGCCAGCAGCTTGGGCCAGATCAGGGGCTACGAGCAGTACTTC | CASSLGQIRGYEQYF
TRBD2 | TRBJ2-1 | few | TRBV7-3 | TGTGCCAGCAGTTCCTATTCTAGCGGGGAAAAGTTCTTC | CASSSYSSGEKFF
TRBD1 | TRBJ2-3 | . | TRBV9 | TGTGCCAGCAGCGTAGAACAGGGGGCGGGAGATACGCAGTATTTT | CASSVEQGAGDTQYF
. | TRBJ1-5 | . | TRBV21-1 | TGTGCCAGCAGCAAAGGAGTCAGGGGCTGCAATCAGCCCCAGCATTTT | CASSKGVRGCNQPQHF